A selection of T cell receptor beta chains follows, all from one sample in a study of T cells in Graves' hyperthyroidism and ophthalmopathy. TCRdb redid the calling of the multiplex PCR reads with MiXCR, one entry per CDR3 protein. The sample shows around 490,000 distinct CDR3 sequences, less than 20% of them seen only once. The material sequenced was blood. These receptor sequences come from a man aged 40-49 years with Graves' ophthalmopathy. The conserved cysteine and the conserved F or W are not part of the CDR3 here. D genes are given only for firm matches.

ASSSDPGGTQY	TRBV12-3/TRBV12-4	TRBJ2-3	TRBD2
ASSLGGLETQY	TRBV5-1	TRBJ2-5	-
ASSHAGQRNTEAF	TRBV12-3/TRBV12-4	TRBJ1-1	TRBD1
SARLLAWSSYNEQF	TRBV20-1	TRBJ2-1	-
SAPGREAWYEQF	TRBV20-1	TRBJ2-1	TRBD2
ASGFNEQF	TRBV7-2	TRBJ2-1	-
AISVAGLSTDTQY	TRBV10-3	TRBJ2-3	TRBD2
SARDEGLPNSPLH	TRBV20-1	TRBJ1-6	-
ASGGGGGLDKNIQY	TRBV28	TRBJ2-4	TRBD2
ASSDLRGGETQY	TRBV2	TRBJ2-5	TRBD2
ASSEEGGFAGGVSGSQH	TRBV2	TRBJ1-5	-
ASSLEQGGSYEQY	TRBV5-1	TRBJ2-7	-
ASSLSDSGNTIY	TRBV7-2	TRBJ1-3	-
ASSDREATNEKLF	TRBV28	TRBJ1-4	TRBD1
AWSVLGFNQPQH	TRBV30	TRBJ1-5	-
ASRMSRGAAGETQY	TRBV5-6	TRBJ2-5	-
ASSGLYWTGNGYT	TRBV9	TRBJ1-2	TRBD1
ASRLAGGGDTQY	TRBV12-3/TRBV12-4	TRBJ2-3	TRBD2
ASSLAPGLAGGADTQY	TRBV7-3	TRBJ2-3	TRBD2
ASSEVFGTEAF	TRBV6-1	TRBJ1-1	-
ASRQGTDLYNEQF	TRBV5-1	TRBJ2-1	-
ASSFRTSGRPEQY	TRBV7-2	TRBJ2-7	TRBD2
ASRQGRAF	TRBV2	TRBJ1-1	-
SASLAGDTQY	TRBV20-1	TRBJ2-3	TRBD2
ASAGQGDSPLH	TRBV5-1	TRBJ1-6	TRBD1
SATRESGTDTQY	TRBV20-1	TRBJ2-3	TRBD2
ASSFVVGGEQY	TRBV28	TRBJ2-7	-
ASSYRKVPQY	TRBV7-9	TRBJ2-7	-
ASSLFAGPDTQY	TRBV28	TRBJ2-3	-
ASSQDLTIEETQY	TRBV4-1	TRBJ2-5	-
ASSAGRGRGNTIY	TRBV2	TRBJ1-3	TRBD1
AISAGTGGVGEQF	TRBV10-3	TRBJ2-1	TRBD1
ASSPLPGHSYEQY	TRBV9	TRBJ2-7	-
ASSGGGANYGYT	TRBV11-2	TRBJ1-2	-
ASSPQETGGAYYEQY	TRBV18	TRBJ2-7	TRBD1
ASRRGQGRAF	TRBV6-1	TRBJ1-1	TRBD1
ASSLGTSPNYDYT	TRBV28	TRBJ1-2	-